The 2 T cell receptor beta chains presented below share a single source sample, sequenced in a study of T cell responses to AZD1222 COVID-19 vaccine. Sequenced by immunoSEQ multiplex PCR; TCRdb stores in-frame clones only, minus some. The sample consists of 150,000 or so clones, around nine tenths of them appearing once. This specimen consisted of peripheral blood, obtained on day 0 of AZD1222 vaccination. The source is an adult in good health.

The rearrangement links TRBV2 to TRBJ1-6; TRBD1 agrees at 8 bases. CDR3 length equals 16 residues. Trimming removed 6 bases from V and 3 bases from J; junction bases left unmatched: 7. Looked up from germline, CDR1 is SNHLY and CDR2 is FYNNEI. CDR3 DNA: TGTGCCAGCAGGTTGGCAGGGGGCAGCTATAATTCACCCCTCCACTTT. Translating gives CASRLAGGSYNSPLHF.

The rearrangement links TRBV19 to TRBJ2-3; D ambiguous. V was clipped by 2 bases and J by 6 bases, with 9 bases between them. The CDR3 length is 13 residues. Germline V gene lookup returns CDR1 LNHDA and CDR2 SQIVND (reference sequence). CDR3 region: CASSITTPDTQYF. As DNA, the CDR3 is TGTGCCAGTAGTATAACGACTCCCGATACGCAGTATTTT. The full variable domain, its missing parts supplied by reference TRBV19 and TRBJ2-3, is DGGITQSPKYLFRKEGQNVTLSCEQNLNHDAMYWYRQDPGQGLRLIYYSQIVNDFQKGDIAEGYSVSREKKESFPLTVTSAQKNPTAFYLCASSITTPDTQYFGPGTRLTVL.